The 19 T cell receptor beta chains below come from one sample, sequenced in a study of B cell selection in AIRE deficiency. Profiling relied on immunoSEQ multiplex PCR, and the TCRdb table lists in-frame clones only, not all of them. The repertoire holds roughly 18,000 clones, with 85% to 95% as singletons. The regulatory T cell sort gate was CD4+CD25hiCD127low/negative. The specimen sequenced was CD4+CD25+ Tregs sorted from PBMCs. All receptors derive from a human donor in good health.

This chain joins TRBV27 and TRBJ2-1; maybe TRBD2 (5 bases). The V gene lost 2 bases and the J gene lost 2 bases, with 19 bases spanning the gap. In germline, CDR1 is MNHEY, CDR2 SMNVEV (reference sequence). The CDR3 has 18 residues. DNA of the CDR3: TGTGCCAGCAGTTTAAATGCGCGTCGGGGAACCCCCTACAATGAGCAGTTCTTC. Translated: CASSLNARRGTPYNEQFF.

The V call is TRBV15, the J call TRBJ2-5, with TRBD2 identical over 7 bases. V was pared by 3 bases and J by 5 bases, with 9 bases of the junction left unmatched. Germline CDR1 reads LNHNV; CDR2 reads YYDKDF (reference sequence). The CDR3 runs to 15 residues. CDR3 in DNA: TGTGCCACCAGCAGCGGGGGAGGGGTAAGGGAGACCCAGTACTTC. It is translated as CATSSGGGVRETQYF.

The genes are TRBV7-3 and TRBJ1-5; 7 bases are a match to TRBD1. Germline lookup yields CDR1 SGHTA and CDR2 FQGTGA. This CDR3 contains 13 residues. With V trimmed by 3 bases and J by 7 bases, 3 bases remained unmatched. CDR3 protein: CASSLEGGQPQHF. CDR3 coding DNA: TGTGCCAGCAGCTTGGAAGGGGGCCAGCCCCAGCATTTT.

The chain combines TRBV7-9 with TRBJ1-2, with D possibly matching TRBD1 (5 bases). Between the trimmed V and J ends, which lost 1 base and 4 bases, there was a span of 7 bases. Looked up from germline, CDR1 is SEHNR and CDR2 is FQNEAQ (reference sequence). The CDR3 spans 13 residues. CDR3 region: CASSLGGVYGYTF. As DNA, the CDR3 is TGTGCCAGCAGCTTAGGAGGGGTCTATGGCTACACCTTC.

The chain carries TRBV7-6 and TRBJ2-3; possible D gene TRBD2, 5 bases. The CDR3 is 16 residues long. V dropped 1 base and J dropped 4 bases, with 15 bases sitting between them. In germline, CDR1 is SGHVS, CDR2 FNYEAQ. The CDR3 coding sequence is TGTGCCAGCAGCTTAGACAAGGACTTACTATCAGATACGCAGTATTTT. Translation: CASSLDKDLLSDTQYF.

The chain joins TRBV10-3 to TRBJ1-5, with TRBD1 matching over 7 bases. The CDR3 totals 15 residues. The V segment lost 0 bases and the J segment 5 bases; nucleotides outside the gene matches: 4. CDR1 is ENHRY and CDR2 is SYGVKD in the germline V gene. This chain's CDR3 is CAISESTGLDQPQHF. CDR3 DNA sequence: TGTGCCATCAGTGAGTCGACAGGGTTAGATCAGCCCCAGCATTTT.

DNA of the CDR3: TGTGCCAGCAGCTTTTCCTCCGGCGCTGGGGCCAACGTCCTGACTTTC. It is translated as CASSFSSGAGANVLTF. The chain has TRBV5-4 and TRBJ2-6, with D uncertain. Germline CDR1 and CDR2: SGHNT and YYREEE (reference sequence). This CDR3 has 16 residues. Trimming left V 2 bases short and J 2 bases short, with 11 bases between.

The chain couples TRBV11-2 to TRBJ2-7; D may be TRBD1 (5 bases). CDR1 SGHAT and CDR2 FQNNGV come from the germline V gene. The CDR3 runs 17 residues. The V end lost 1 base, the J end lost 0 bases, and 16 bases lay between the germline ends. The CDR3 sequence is CASSLGTLRQFSYEQYF. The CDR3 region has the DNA TGTGCCAGCAGCTTAGGAACCCTCCGACAGTTCTCCTACGAGCAGTACTTC. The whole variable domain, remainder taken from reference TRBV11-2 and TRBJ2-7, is EAGVAQSPRYKIIEKRQSVAFWCNPISGHATLYWYQQILGQGPKLLIQFQNNGVVDDSQLPKDRFSAERLKGVDSTLKIQPAKLEDSAVYLCASSLGTLRQFSYEQYFGPGTRLTVT.

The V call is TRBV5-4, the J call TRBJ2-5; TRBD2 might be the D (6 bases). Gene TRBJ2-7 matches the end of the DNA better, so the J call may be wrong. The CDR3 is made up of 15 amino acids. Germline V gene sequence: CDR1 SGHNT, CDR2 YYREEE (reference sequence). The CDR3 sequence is CASSLGRESLREQYF. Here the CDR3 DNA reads TGTGCCAGCAGCTTGGGGCGGGAAAGTCTACGCGAGCAGTACTTC.

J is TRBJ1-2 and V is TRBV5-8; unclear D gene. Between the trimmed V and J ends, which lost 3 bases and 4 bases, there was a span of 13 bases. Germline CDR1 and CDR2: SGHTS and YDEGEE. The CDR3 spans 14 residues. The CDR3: CASSWVGLGYGYTF. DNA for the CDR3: TGTGCCAGCAGCTGGGTGGGTCTAGGCTATGGCTACACCTTC.

The DNA for the CDR3 is TGTGCCAGCAGCTTAGGACTAGCGGGAGGTGACTACGAGCAGTACTTC. Amino acids: CASSLGLAGGDYEQYF. The genes are TRBV7-6 and TRBJ2-7, with 13 positions matching TRBD2. Germline CDR1 and CDR2: SGHVS and FNYEAQ. CDR3 length: 16 residues. Trimming took 1 base from V and 3 from J; bases not matched to a gene: 3.

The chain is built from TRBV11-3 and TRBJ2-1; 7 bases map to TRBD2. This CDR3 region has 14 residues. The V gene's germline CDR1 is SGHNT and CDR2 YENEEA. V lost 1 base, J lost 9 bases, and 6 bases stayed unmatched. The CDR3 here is CASSLGTSRGEQFF. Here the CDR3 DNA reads TGTGCCAGCAGCTTAGGGACTAGTCGCGGTGAGCAGTTCTTC.

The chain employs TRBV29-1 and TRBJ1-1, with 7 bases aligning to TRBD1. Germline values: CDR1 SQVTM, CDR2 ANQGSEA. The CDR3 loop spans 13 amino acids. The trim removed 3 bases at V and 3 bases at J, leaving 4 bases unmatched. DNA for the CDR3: TGCAGCGTTGAGAGGGACAGCTACACTGAAGCTTTCTTT. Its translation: CSVERDSYTEAFF.

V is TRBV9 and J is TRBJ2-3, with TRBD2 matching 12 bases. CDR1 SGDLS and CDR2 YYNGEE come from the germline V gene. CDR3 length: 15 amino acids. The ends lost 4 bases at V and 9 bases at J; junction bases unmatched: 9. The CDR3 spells CASSPLAGGRGTQYF. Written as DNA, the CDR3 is TGTGCCAGCAGCCCTCTAGCGGGAGGGAGGGGGACGCAGTATTTT.

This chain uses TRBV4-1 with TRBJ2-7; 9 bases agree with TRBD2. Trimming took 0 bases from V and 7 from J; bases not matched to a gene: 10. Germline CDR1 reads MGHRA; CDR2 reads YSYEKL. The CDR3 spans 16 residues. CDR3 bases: TGCGCCAGCAGCCAAGATCCGACAGGACTAGCGCATGAGCAGTACTTC. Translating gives CASSQDPTGLAHEQYF.

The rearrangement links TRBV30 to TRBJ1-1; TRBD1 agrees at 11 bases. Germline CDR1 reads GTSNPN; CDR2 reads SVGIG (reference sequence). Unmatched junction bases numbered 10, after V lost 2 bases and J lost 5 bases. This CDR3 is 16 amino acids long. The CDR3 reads CAWSTLWTGGTTEAFF. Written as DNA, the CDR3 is TGTGCCTGGAGTACACTATGGACAGGGGGCACTACTGAAGCTTTCTTT.

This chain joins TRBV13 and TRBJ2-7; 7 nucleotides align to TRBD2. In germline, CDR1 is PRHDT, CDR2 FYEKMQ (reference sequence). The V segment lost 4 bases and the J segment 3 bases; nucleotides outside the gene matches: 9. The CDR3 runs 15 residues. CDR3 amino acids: CASSSPSGAIYEQYF. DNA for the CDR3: TGTGCCAGCAGCTCCCCCAGCGGGGCTATCTACGAGCAGTACTTC. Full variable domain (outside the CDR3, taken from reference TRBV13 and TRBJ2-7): AAGVIQSPRHLIKEKRETATLKCYPIPRHDTVYWYQQGPGQDPQFLISFYEKMQSDKGSIPDRFSAQQFSDYHSELNMSSLELGDSALYFCASSSPSGAIYEQYFGPGTRLTVT.

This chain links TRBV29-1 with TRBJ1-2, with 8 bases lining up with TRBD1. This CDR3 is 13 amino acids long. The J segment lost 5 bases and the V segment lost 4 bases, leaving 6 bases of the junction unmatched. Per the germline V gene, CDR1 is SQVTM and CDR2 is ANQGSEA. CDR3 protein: CSVGQGAVYGYTF. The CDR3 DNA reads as TGCAGCGTTGGGCAGGGGGCGGTTTATGGCTACACCTTC.

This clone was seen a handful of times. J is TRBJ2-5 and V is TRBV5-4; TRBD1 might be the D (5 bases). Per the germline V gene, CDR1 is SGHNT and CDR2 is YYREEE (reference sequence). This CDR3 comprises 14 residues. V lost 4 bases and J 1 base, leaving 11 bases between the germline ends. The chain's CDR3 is CASSQGLSQETQYF. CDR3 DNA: TGTGCCAGCAGCCAGGGCCTCTCCCAAGAGACCCAGTACTTC.